Listed here are 10 T cell receptor beta chains from one sample, sequenced in a study of T cells in Graves' hyperthyroidism and ophthalmopathy. The TCR beta CDR3 regions underwent amplification using RNA transcripts as the source. RT-PCR in the first round (using the HTBI primer set) targeted the TCR CDR3. TCRdb recomputed calls from the multiplex PCR reads with MiXCR, one row per CDR3 protein. Among roughly 380,000 distinct CDR3 sequences listed, approximately 13% were seen once. Sequencing was done on a sample of blood. Every receptor here comes from a woman in her fifties or sixties with Graves' hyperthyroidism.

Note on this clonotype: This may come from a read error, since a much larger clone is one base off. V and J are TRBV11-2 and TRBJ2-5, with D possibly matching TRBD2 (7 bases). The V gene lost 4 bases and the J gene lost 0 bases, with 15 bases spanning the gap. Germline V gene sequence: CDR1 SGHAT, CDR2 FQNNGV. This CDR3 is 16 amino acids long. Here the CDR3 DNA reads TGTGCCAGCAGCTCCGACAGCGGGGACAACCAAGAGACCCAGTACTTC. Translated, it gives CASSSDSGDNQETQYF. Full variable domain (rest looked up from reference TRBV11-2 and TRBJ2-5): EAGVAQSPRYKIIEKRQSVAFWCNPISGHATLYWYQQILGQGPKLLIQFQNNGVVDDSQLPKDRFSAERLKGVDSTLKIQPAKLEDSAVYLCASSSDSGDNQETQYFGPGTRLLVL.

Many counts were recorded for this clonotype. The V and J genes are TRBV12-3 or TRBV12-4 and TRBJ2-2; D gene unclear. V lost 4 bases and J 1 base, leaving 7 bases between the germline ends. The CDR3 spans 14 residues. CDR3 in DNA: TGTGCCAGCAGTTGGGCCTTGAACACCGGGGAGCTGTTTTTT. It encodes CASSWALNTGELFF.

This chain joins TRBV9 and TRBJ1-5; 9 nucleotides match TRBD1. Germline V lookup: CDR1 SGDLS, CDR2 YYNGEE. The CDR3 extends over 14 amino acids. Trimming at V came to 4 bases and at J to 9 bases, leaving 8 bases not matched to a gene. CDR3: CASSPRQGDTPQHF. In nucleotides, the CDR3 is TGTGCCAGCAGCCCCCGACAGGGGGATACGCCCCAGCATTTT.

This clonotype came up a few times. The chain combines TRBV18 with TRBJ1-6, with D perhaps TRBD1 (5 bases). Germline CDR1 reads KGHSH; CDR2 reads LQKENI. Deletions cut 4 bases from V and 5 bases from J, with 18 bases between. The CDR3 loop spans 17 amino acids. The CDR3 is CASSLHPGPADNSPLHF. In DNA form, the CDR3 reads TGTGCCAGCTCACTCCATCCGGGGCCCGCGGATAATTCACCCCTCCACTTT.

The chain links TRBV24-1 to TRBJ2-1; 11 bases match TRBD2. Germline V lookup: CDR1 KGHDR, CDR2 SFDVKD. V was clipped by 3 bases and J by 4 bases; unmatched bases: 10. The CDR3 covers 18 residues. The CDR3 bases are TGTGCCACCAGTGATCCACGTAGCGGGAGGGCCGGGTACAATGAGCAGTTCTTC. It encodes CATSDPRSGRAGYNEQFF.

Many counts were recorded for this clonotype. The rearrangement uses TRBV28 and TRBJ2-5; D is perhaps TRBD2 (7 bases). The CDR3 runs to 16 residues. Germline CDR1 and CDR2: MDHEN and SYDVKM. The V and J ends lost 1 base and 7 bases respectively, with 19 bases between them. The CDR3 nucleotides are TGTGCCAGCAGTTTATATGTGTGGCGGGGAGGGGGGACCCAGTACTTC. Protein: CASSLYVWRGGGTQYF.

This clonotype has a count of ten or more. The rearrangement uses TRBV2 and TRBJ2-3; 8 bases line up with TRBD2. From germline, CDR1 is SNHLY and CDR2 FYNNEI. The J segment lost 6 bases and the V segment lost 7 bases, leaving 0 bases of the junction unmatched. The CDR3 contains 11 residues. CDR3 sequence reads: CASKREDTQYF. The CDR3, as DNA: TGTGCCAGCAAGCGGGAGGATACGCAGTATTTT.

The CDR3 loop reads CASSYPMFTYQETQYF. CDR3 coding DNA: TGTGCCAGTAGTTATCCCATGTTTACGTACCAAGAGACCCAGTACTTC. The chain uses TRBV19 and TRBJ2-5; D call uncertain. Germline V gene lookup returns CDR1 LNHDA and CDR2 SQIVND (reference sequence). This CDR3 is built from 16 residues. Deletions cut 5 bases from V and 0 bases from J, with 16 bases between.

This clonotype turned up a few times. The rearrangement joins TRBV27 to TRBJ1-5; D ambiguous. V was pared by 2 bases and J by 11 bases, with 16 bases between. Germline V gene sequence: CDR1 MNHEY, CDR2 SMNVEV (reference sequence). There are 14 residues in the CDR3. CDR3 DNA: TGTGCCAGCAGTTTAGATAAAGGCAGCCAGTCCCAGCATTTT. It is translated as CASSLDKGSQSQHF.

The chain couples TRBV7-9 to TRBJ2-7, with D tentatively TRBD2 (7 bases). From germline, CDR1 is SEHNR and CDR2 FQNEAQ (reference sequence). The CDR3 is 13 amino acids. V lost 5 bases, J lost 5 bases, and 13 bases lay in between. In DNA, the CDR3 is TGTGCCAGCAGCGAGAGGGGGGGGAACGAGCAGTACTTC. Translation gives CASSERGGNEQYF.